This T cell receptor (beta chain) was sequenced during a study of blood T cell repertoires in COVID-19. On the study more broadly: PBMCs, B-cell-depleted T cells, or T cells provided the cDNA or gDNA that made up the material.

Germline V gene data show CDR1 as LGHDT and CDR2 as YNNKEL (reference sequence). The CDR3 spans 15 residues. The trim removed 3 bases at V and 5 bases at J, leaving 6 bases unmatched. This clone was picked up one time. In the study's own analysis: Amplification with reference gene primers provided the estimates of nucleated cell counts. Method: immunoSEQ multiplex PCR; TCRdb's copy keeps in-frame clones and lacks some. V and J calls and clone size come straight from that table; D and trimming were deduced from the DNA. The table has a few hundred thousand clones, around 85% seen once; the top ten hold 2% to 3%.

Sequences were obtained from PBMCs or T cells enriched from blood (not recorded which). The chain has TRBV3-1 (or the pseudogene TRBV3-2) and TRBJ1-4, with 7 nucleotides matching TRBD1. The TCR comes from a woman aged 45-65 years who had recovered from COVID-19. The chain's CDR3 is CASSHWTGRNEKLFF. The CDR3 nucleotides are TGTGCCAGCAGCCATTGGACAGGCCGGAATGAAAAACTGTTTTTT.